A selection of T cell receptor beta chains follows, all from one sample in a study of T cell responses to AZD1222 COVID-19 vaccine. Repertoires were generated with immunoSEQ multiplex PCR, while TCRdb's copy carries only in-frame clones and drops some. Among under 200,000 clones listed, approximately 95% were seen once. The starting material was peripheral blood, obtained on day 0 of AZD1222 vaccination. These receptors all come from an adult in good health. The CDR3 runs from the conserved cysteine through the conserved F or W. Each record gives: CDR3 protein, V gene, D gene, CDR3 length. The D gene is left open where the match is weak.

CASRIKGRLNTEAFF	TRBV6-5	.	15
CASSQVDTEAFF	TRBV4-2	.	12
CASSQSPQGESSYEQYF	TRBV23-1	TRBD1	17
CASSIGSGTGVNGYTF	TRBV19	TRBD1	16
CASSLMEATNPFF	TRBV7-2	.	13
CASRGGYNSPLHF	TRBV3-1/TRBV3-2	.	13
CASSLYSSEETQYF	TRBV18	.	14
CASSQEKKPSSGYTF	TRBV4-2	.	15
CASSVFGTGDNYGYTF	TRBV9	TRBD1	16
CASRVMGGPRANEQFF	TRBV2	TRBD2	16
CASSETFYSEAFF	TRBV6-1	.	13
CASSSYSNQPQHF	TRBV7-6	.	13
CSASWPDTQYF	TRBV20-1	.	11
CASGSTRQETQYF	TRBV12-5	.	13
CASSGRGLNQPQHF	TRBV25-1	.	14
CASRQGASDYGYTF	TRBV5-1	TRBD1	14
CASSWALGGYTF	TRBV5-6	.	12
CASRPGGGVKGEQFF	TRBV7-2	TRBD2	15
CASSSQREGRRQFF	TRBV9	TRBD2	14
CASSSGQGGLNTEAFF	TRBV5-1	TRBD1	16
CASSLVPSNYGYTF	TRBV5-1	.	14
CASSYLSFARGEGTF	TRBV6-6	.	15
CASSPGSTNEKLFF	TRBV18	.	14
CASSLRGARDQPQHF	TRBV11-2	.	15
CASSGNSYEQYF	TRBV7-8	.	12
CASTLGVGYEQYF	TRBV27	.	13
CASSFFFRGGNEKLFF	TRBV7-9	.	16
CASKKTGQSTNSNQPQHF	TRBV2	TRBD1	18
CASSLSGGLDGYTF	TRBV7-9	.	14
CASSLTGSSYEQYF	TRBV5-1	.	14
CASSPSGGDYNEQFF	TRBV27	TRBD1	15
CASRATGAINSPLHF	TRBV2	TRBD1	15
CASSYSLQGIYEQYF	TRBV6-5	.	15
CASSQVAGEYNEQFF	TRBV6-4	TRBD2	15
CASSLFALAGNTGELFF	TRBV7-2	TRBD2	17
CASSDGGSGNTIYF	TRBV2	.	14
CATSRSPAAADTQYF	TRBV15	.	15
CASSQEPEREQYF	TRBV4-1	.	13
CASSRSGRGNQPQHF	TRBV3-1/TRBV3-2	.	15
CASSQGHSGRGNEQFF	TRBV4-2	TRBD2	16
CASSPHGYSTDTQYF	TRBV14	.	15
CARGEITYEQYF	TRBV21-1	.	12
CASSNRGNSPLHF	TRBV10-1	TRBD1	13
CASSQVGLAGGPGQETQYF	TRBV3-1/TRBV3-2	TRBD2	19
CASSIDRGVPPGANVLTF	TRBV19	.	18